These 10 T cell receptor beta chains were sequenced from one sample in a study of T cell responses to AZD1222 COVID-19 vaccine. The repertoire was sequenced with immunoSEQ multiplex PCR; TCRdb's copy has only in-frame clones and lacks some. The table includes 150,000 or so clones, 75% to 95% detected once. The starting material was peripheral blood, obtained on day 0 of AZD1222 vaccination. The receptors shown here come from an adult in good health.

This CDR3 reads CSVGLYNEQFF. The DNA of the CDR3 is TGCAGCGTTGGGCTTTACAATGAGCAGTTCTTC. The gene calls are TRBV29-1 and TRBJ2-1, with no clear D. Trimming cost V 4 bases and J 4 bases, with 5 bases left between them. The CDR3 loop spans 11 amino acids. CDR1 SQVTM and CDR2 ANQGSEA come from the germline V gene.

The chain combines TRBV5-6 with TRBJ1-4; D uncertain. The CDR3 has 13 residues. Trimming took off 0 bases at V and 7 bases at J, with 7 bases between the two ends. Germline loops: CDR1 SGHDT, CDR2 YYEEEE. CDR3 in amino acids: CASSLAGPEKLFF. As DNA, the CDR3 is TGTGCCAGCAGCTTGGCCGGACCTGAAAAACTGTTTTTT.

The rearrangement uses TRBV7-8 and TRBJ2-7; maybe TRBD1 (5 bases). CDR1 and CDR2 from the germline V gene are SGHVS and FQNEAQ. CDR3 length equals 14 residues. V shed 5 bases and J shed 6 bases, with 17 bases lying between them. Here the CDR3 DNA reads TGTGCCAGCAGCCCGAGCAGTCAGGGCACCGAGCAGTACTTC. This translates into CASSPSSQGTEQYF. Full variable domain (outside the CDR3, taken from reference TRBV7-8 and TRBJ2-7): GAGVSQSPRYKVAKRGQDVALRCDPISGHVSLFWYQQALGQGPEFLTYFQNEAQLDKSGLPSDRFFAERPEGSVSTLKIQRTQQEDSAVYLCASSPSSQGTEQYFGPGTRLTVT.

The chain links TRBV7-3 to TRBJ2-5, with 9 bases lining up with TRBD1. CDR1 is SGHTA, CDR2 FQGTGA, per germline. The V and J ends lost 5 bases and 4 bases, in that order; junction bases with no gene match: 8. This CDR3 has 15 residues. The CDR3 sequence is CASSIKTGGLETQYF. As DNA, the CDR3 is TGTGCCAGCAGCATAAAAACAGGGGGCCTAGAGACCCAGTACTTC.

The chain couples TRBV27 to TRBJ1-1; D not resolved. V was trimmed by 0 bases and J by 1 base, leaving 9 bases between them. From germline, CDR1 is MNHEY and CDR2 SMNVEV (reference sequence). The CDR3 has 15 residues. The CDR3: CASSLSSGKNTEAFF. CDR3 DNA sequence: TGTGCCAGCAGTTTATCGTCGGGTAAGAACACTGAAGCTTTCTTT.

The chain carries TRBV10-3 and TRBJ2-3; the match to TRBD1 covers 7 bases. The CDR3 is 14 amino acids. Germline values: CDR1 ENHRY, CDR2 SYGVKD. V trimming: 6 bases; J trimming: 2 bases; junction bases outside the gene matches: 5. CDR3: CAIRRQGPTDTQYF. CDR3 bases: TGTGCCATCAGGCGACAGGGTCCCACAGATACGCAGTATTTT.

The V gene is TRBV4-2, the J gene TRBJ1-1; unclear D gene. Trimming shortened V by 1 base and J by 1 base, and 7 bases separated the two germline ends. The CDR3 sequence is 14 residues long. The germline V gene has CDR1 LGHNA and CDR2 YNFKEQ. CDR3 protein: CASSQGAGNTEAFF. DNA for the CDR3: TGTGCCAGCAGCCAAGGGGCCGGGAACACTGAAGCTTTCTTT.

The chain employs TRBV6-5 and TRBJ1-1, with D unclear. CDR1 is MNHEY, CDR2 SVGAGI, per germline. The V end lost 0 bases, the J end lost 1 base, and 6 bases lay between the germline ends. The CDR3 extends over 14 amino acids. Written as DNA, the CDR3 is TGTGCCAGCAGTTACTCGATCGAGAACACTGAAGCTTTCTTT. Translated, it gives CASSYSIENTEAFF.

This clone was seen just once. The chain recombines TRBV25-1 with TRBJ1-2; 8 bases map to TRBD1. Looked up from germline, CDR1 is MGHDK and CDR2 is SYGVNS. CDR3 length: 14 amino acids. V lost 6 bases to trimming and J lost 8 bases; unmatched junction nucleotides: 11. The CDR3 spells CASSASDRAEGYTF. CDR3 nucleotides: TGTGCCAGCAGCGCCTCGGACAGGGCGGAGGGCTACACCTTC.

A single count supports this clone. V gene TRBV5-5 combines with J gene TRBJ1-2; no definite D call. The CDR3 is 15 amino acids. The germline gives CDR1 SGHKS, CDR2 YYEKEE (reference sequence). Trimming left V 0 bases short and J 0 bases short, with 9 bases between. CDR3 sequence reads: CASSLDVPANYGYTF. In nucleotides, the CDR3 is TGTGCCAGCAGCTTGGACGTGCCAGCTAACTATGGCTACACCTTC.